This T cell receptor beta chain was profiled in a study of blood T cells in healthy people across ages. Points from the study as a whole: Diversity of TCR beta per million T cells declined in a roughly linear way with age.

Each sample had at least 6.5 million PBMCs isolated. Per individual sample, total RNA of at least 6 micrograms was extracted. Germline V lookup: CDR1 ENHRY, CDR2 SYGVKD. The CDR3 extends over 16 amino acids. Germline trimming cut 3 bases from V and 0 bases from J; bases unmatched to any gene: 7. The second PCR ran about 6 to 12 cycles with a sample-barcoded 5' primer and J-beta primers. TCRdb reanalysed the 5' RACE reads using MiXCR and keeps one entry per CDR3 protein. The profile shows approximately 2,000,000 distinct CDR3 sequences, roughly two fifths of them singletons. This clonotype has a count of ten or more. Its specificity is not known.

This chain connects TRBV10-3 to TRBJ2-7; 8 nucleotides agree with TRBD1. Sequencing was performed on blood. The clonotype was recovered from a human donor in good health. The CDR3, as DNA: TGTGCCATCAGTGAAACGGGACAGGCGAGCTCCTACGAGCAGTACTTC. As protein: CAISETGQASSYEQYF.